These T cell receptor beta chains were read from a single sample in a study of T-cell memory formation after mild COVID-19. TCRdb re-called the 5' RACE reads with MiXCR, one entry per CDR3 protein. This sample has about 560,000 distinct CDR3 sequences, with 18% found just once. The sequencing input was PBMCs or a T cell subset sorted from them (not recorded which). The receptors were gathered from an adult woman who had mild COVID-19 (a few samples of this study predate the infection). Cell type and time point are not known. Each CDR3 is given with its conserved first and last residue. A D gene is named only where the DNA matches it firmly. Clone size is given for some rows only: seen once, a few or many times, or a class if the clone is expanded.

V: TRBV7-9; length: 15; D: -; J: TRBJ1-4; size: few; CDR3: CASSSRSGNNEKLFF; DNA: TGTGCCAGCAGCTCAAGATCCGGGAATAATGAAAAACTGTTTTTT
V: TRBV29-1; length: 14; D: TRBD1; J: TRBJ2-7; size: few; CDR3: CSVEEGTGGYEQYF; DNA: TGCAGCGTTGAAGAGGGGACAGGGGGCTACGAGCAGTACTTC
V: TRBV7-6; length: 15; D: -; J: TRBJ2-5; size: -; CDR3: CASSYQEGGAGTQYF; DNA: TGTGCCAGCAGCTATCAGGAGGGCGGAGCAGGGACCCAGTACTTC
V: TRBV18; length: 15; D: TRBD2; J: TRBJ2-3; size: few; CDR3: CASSPPSGRADTQYF; DNA: TGTGCCAGCTCACCACCGAGCGGGAGGGCAGATACGCAGTATTTT
V: TRBV6-1; length: 12; D: -; J: TRBJ2-1; size: -; CDR3: CASSARRDEQFF; DNA: TGTGCCAGCAGCGCCCGGCGGGATGAGCAGTTCTTC
V: TRBV6-6; length: 12; D: -; J: TRBJ2-1; size: -; CDR3: CAVGEFSNEQFF; DNA: TGTGCCGTGGGAGAGTTCAGCAATGAGCAGTTCTTC
V: TRBV6-2/TRBV6-3; length: 15; D: -; J: TRBJ2-4; size: -; CDR3: CASSPPTWAKNIQYF; DNA: TGTGCCAGCAGCCCTCCCACCTGGGCCAAAAACATTCAGTACTTC
V: TRBV9; length: 15; D: -; J: TRBJ2-1; size: few; CDR3: CASSVGHGLNNEQFF; DNA: TGTGCCAGCAGCGTAGGCCACGGACTGAACAATGAGCAGTTCTTC
V: TRBV5-1; length: 14; D: -; J: TRBJ1-1; size: -; CDR3: CASSRDGANTEAFF; DNA: TGCGCCAGCAGCCGGGATGGGGCGAACACTGAAGCTTTCTTT
V: TRBV20-1; length: 14; D: -; J: TRBJ2-3; size: -; CDR3: CSARRGAHTDTQYF; DNA: TGCAGTGCTAGAAGGGGGGCCCACACAGATACGCAGTATTTT
V: TRBV15; length: 14; D: -; J: TRBJ1-4; size: few; CDR3: CATSRAGMGEKLFF; DNA: TGTGCCACCAGCAGGGCAGGGATGGGGGAAAAACTGTTTTTT
V: TRBV5-1; length: 13; D: -; J: TRBJ2-5; size: -; CDR3: CASSPKPQETQYF; DNA: TGCGCCAGCAGCCCAAAACCCCAAGAGACCCAGTACTTC
V: TRBV7-6; length: 13; D: -; J: TRBJ2-1; size: -; CDR3: CASSLGPAREQFF; DNA: TGTGCCAGCAGCTTAGGTCCAGCCAGGGAGCAGTTCTTC
V: TRBV6-6; length: 16; D: TRBD2; J: TRBJ2-3; size: few; CDR3: CASSRSGTTGADTQYF; DNA: TGTGCCAGCAGTCGATCCGGGACTACGGGCGCAGATACGCAGTATTTT
V: TRBV30; length: 11; D: -; J: TRBJ2-5; size: -; CDR3: CAWSVEETQYF; DNA: TGTGCCTGGAGTGTTGAAGAGACCCAGTACTTC
V: TRBV4-3; length: 15; D: TRBD2; J: TRBJ2-5; size: -; CDR3: CASSQEREGWETQYF; DNA: TGCGCCAGCAGCCAAGAGAGGGAGGGATGGGAGACCCAGTACTTC
V: TRBV12-3/TRBV12-4; length: 22; D: -; J: TRBJ2-3; size: -; CDR3: CASSFPLLGGPPGATETDTQYF; DNA: TGTGCCAGCAGTTTCCCCCTTCTTGGGGGTCCCCCCGGGGCCACGGAGACAGATACGCAGTATTTT
V: TRBV5-1; length: 14; D: -; J: TRBJ2-5; size: few; CDR3: CASSSGTQKETQYF; DNA: TGCGCCAGCAGCTCCGGGACACAGAAAGAGACCCAGTACTTC
V: TRBV5-1; length: 14; D: TRBD2; J: TRBJ2-5; size: many; CDR3: CASSLGTSGETQYF; DNA: TGCGCCAGCAGCTTGGGGACTAGCGGGGAGACCCAGTACTTC
V: TRBV9; length: 17; D: -; J: TRBJ2-1; size: -; CDR3: CASSANPGADSYNEQFF; DNA: TGTGCCAGCAGCGCCAACCCAGGAGCGGACTCCTACAATGAGCAGTTCTTC
V: TRBV7-9; length: 13; D: -; J: TRBJ2-2; size: -; CDR3: CASKLTQVGELFF; DNA: TGTGCCAGCAAACTTACCCAGGTCGGGGAGCTGTTTTTT
V: TRBV20-1; length: 15; D: -; J: TRBJ2-7; size: -; CDR3: CSARVPPPSIYEQYF; DNA: TGCAGTGCTAGAGTACCCCCCCCTAGTATCTACGAGCAGTACTTC
V: TRBV11-2; length: 14; D: TRBD1; J: TRBJ2-1; size: -; CDR3: CASEGTGGYNEQFF; DNA: TGTGCCAGCGAGGGGACAGGGGGCTACAATGAGCAGTTCTTC
V: TRBV19; length: 13; D: -; J: TRBJ2-7; size: few; CDR3: CATRQGGSYEQYF; DNA: TGTGCCACCCGACAGGGAGGCTCCTACGAGCAGTACTTC
V: TRBV18; length: 19; D: -; J: TRBJ2-7; size: -; CDR3: CASSPFGQGGYLVSYEQYF; DNA: TGTGCCAGCTCACCATTCGGACAGGGAGGGTATTTGGTTTCCTACGAGCAGTACTTC
V: TRBV12-3/TRBV12-4; length: 15; D: TRBD1; J: TRBJ2-7; size: -; CDR3: CASSVRGTGPYEQYF; DNA: TGTGCCAGCTCCGTCCGAGGGACAGGACCCTACGAGCAGTACTTC
V: TRBV25-1; length: 15; D: -; J: TRBJ2-3; size: -; CDR3: CASSEFGGRTDTQYF; DNA: TGTGCCAGCAGTGAATTTGGGGGGCGGACAGATACGCAGTATTTT
V: TRBV4-2; length: 15; D: -; J: TRBJ2-7; size: -; CDR3: CASSPPDPAFDVQYF; DNA: TGTGCCAGCAGCCCGCCGGACCCTGCCTTTGACGTACAGTACTTC
V: TRBV5-6; length: 13; D: -; J: TRBJ2-5; size: few; CDR3: CASTDTSQETQYF; DNA: TGTGCCAGCACCGACACCTCTCAAGAGACCCAGTACTTC
V: TRBV9; length: 15; D: TRBD2; J: TRBJ2-5; size: -; CDR3: CASSSREALQETQYF; DNA: TGTGCCAGCAGCTCGCGGGAGGCCCTCCAAGAGACCCAGTACTTC
V: TRBV7-2; length: 13; D: TRBD1; J: TRBJ2-7; size: -; CDR3: CASSLWTGHEQYF; DNA: TGTGCCAGCAGCTTATGGACAGGACACGAGCAGTACTTC
V: TRBV29-1; length: 10; D: -; J: TRBJ2-3; size: -; CDR3: CSVFSDTQYF; DNA: TGCAGCGTTTTTTCAGATACGCAGTATTTT
V: TRBV6-2/TRBV6-3; length: 16; D: -; J: TRBJ2-1; size: many; CDR3: CASSYSETGVYNEQFF; DNA: TGTGCCAGCAGTTACTCGGAAACGGGGGTCTACAATGAGCAGTTCTTC
V: TRBV20-1; length: 15; D: -; J: TRBJ2-5; size: -; CDR3: CSYSSAGTPQETQYF; DNA: TGCAGCTACAGCTCCGCGGGGACCCCCCAAGAGACCCAGTACTTC
V: TRBV20-1; length: 12; D: -; J: TRBJ2-7; size: few; CDR3: CSARVPYYEQYF; DNA: TGCAGTGCTAGAGTCCCTTACTACGAGCAGTACTTC
V: TRBV20-1; length: 13; D: -; J: TRBJ2-5; size: many; CDR3: CSAREGGVGTQYF; DNA: TGCAGTGCTAGAGAAGGGGGTGTGGGGACCCAGTACTTC
V: TRBV5-1; length: 17; D: -; J: TRBJ1-3; size: few; CDR3: CASSLAPSISSGNTIYF; DNA: TGCGCCAGCAGCTTGGCCCCCTCTATCAGCTCTGGAAACACCATATATTTT
V: TRBV6-6; length: 14; D: -; J: TRBJ2-7; size: many; CDR3: CASSYSGRAYEQYF; DNA: TGTGCCAGCAGTTACTCGGGACGGGCCTACGAGCAGTACTTC
V: TRBV15; length: 15; D: -; J: TRBJ2-7; size: -; CDR3: CATKADKGLSYEQYF; DNA: TGTGCCACCAAGGCAGACAAGGGGTTATCCTACGAGCAGTACTTC
V: TRBV18; length: 14; D: -; J: TRBJ2-1; size: few; CDR3: CASSPLAAYNEQFF; DNA: TGTGCCAGCTCACCACTAGCGGCGTACAATGAGCAGTTCTTC
V: TRBV5-1; length: 16; D: TRBD1; J: TRBJ1-1; size: few; CDR3: CASSLVMGTGNTEAFF; DNA: TGCGCCAGCAGCTTGGTGATGGGGACAGGGAACACTGAAGCTTTCTTT
V: TRBV6-5; length: 12; D: -; J: TRBJ2-5; size: -; CDR3: CASSTGWETQYF; DNA: TGTGCCAGCAGTACAGGGTGGGAGACCCAGTACTTC
V: TRBV19; length: 14; D: -; J: TRBJ2-3; size: -; CDR3: CASSIRGGTDTQYF; DNA: TGTGCCAGTAGTATACGAGGCGGCACAGATACGCAGTATTTT
V: TRBV6-6; length: 16; D: -; J: TRBJ1-5; size: -; CDR3: CASIGEGVDSNQPQHF; DNA: TGTGCCAGCATCGGAGAGGGGGTTGACAGCAATCAGCCCCAGCATTTT
V: TRBV5-1; length: 15; D: -; J: TRBJ2-7; size: few; CDR3: CASSLGRSSSYEQYF; DNA: TGCGCCAGCAGTTTGGGGAGGTCGAGCTCCTACGAGCAGTACTTC
V: TRBV7-3; length: 14; D: -; J: TRBJ2-1; size: -; CDR3: CASSSDTTDPRQFF; DNA: TGTGCCAGCAGCTCCGATACCACAGACCCTCGGCAGTTCTTC
V: TRBV20-1; length: 14; D: -; J: TRBJ2-5; size: -; CDR3: CSAREVTYQETQYF; DNA: TGCAGTGCTAGAGAAGTTACGTACCAAGAGACCCAGTACTTC
V: TRBV6-1; length: 15; D: TRBD2; J: TRBJ2-7; size: few; CDR3: CASSRTSGRTYEQYF; DNA: TGTGCCAGCAGTCGGACTAGCGGAAGGACCTACGAGCAGTACTTC
V: TRBV11-3; length: 15; D: -; J: TRBJ2-1; size: -; CDR3: CASSRNFNGRNEQFF; DNA: TGTGCCAGCAGCCGGAATTTTAATGGGCGAAATGAGCAGTTCTTC
V: TRBV27; length: 15; D: -; J: TRBJ1-1; size: few; CDR3: CASSSGNWGATEAFF; DNA: TGTGCCAGCAGTTCCGGCAACTGGGGGGCTACTGAAGCTTTCTTT
V: TRBV6-1; length: 12; D: -; J: TRBJ1-2; size: few; CDR3: CALEGGLGGYTF; DNA: TGTGCCTTAGAGGGAGGGCTGGGTGGCTACACCTTC
V: TRBV24-1; length: 10; D: TRBD1; J: TRBJ1-2; size: -; CDR3: CATGRTGYTF; DNA: TGTGCCACAGGACGGACAGGGTACACCTTC
V: TRBV7-9; length: 13; D: TRBD2; J: TRBJ2-1; size: few; CDR3: CASSRRGDNEQFF; DNA: TGTGCCAGCAGCCGACGGGGGGACAATGAGCAGTTCTTC